This T cell receptor (beta chain) came from a study of CD8 T cells in Susac syndrome. Reverse transcription of roughly 0.45 to 1 ug RNA was carried out with random hexamers. Multiplex immunoSEQ PCR targeted 54 Vbeta and 13 Jbeta TCR beta segments. TCRdb reanalysed the immunoSEQ multiplex PCR reads using MiXCR and keeps one entry per CDR3 protein. The data hold around 56,000 distinct CDR3 sequences, with 90% to 95% observed a single time. Matched for age and sex, the controls were healthy donors. Germline CDR1 MNHNY, CDR2 SVGAGI (reference sequence). CDR3 length equals 16 residues. Trimming took 0 bases from V and 3 from J, leaving 12 bases between them.

This clonotype was sampled from a human donor in good health. This rearrangement joins TRBV6-6 to TRBJ1-5; D uncertain. Specimen: CD8+ T cells from PBMCs. CDR3 loop: CASSYSSGGINQPQHF. Written as DNA, the CDR3 is TGTGCCAGCAGTTACTCGTCGGGAGGCATCAATCAGCCCCAGCATTTT.